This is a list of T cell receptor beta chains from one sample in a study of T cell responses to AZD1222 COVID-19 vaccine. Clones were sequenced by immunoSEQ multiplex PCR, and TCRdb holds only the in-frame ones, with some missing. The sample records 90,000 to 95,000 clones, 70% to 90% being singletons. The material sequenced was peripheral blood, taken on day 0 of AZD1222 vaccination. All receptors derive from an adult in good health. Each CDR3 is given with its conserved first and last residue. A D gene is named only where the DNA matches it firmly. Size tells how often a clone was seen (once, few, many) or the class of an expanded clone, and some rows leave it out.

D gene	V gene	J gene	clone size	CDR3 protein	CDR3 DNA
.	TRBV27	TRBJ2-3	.	CASSPEPAYTDTQYF	TGTGCCAGCAGCCCTGAGCCCGCGTACACAGATACGCAGTATTTT
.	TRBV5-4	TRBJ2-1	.	CASSSLSINEQFF	TGTGCCAGCAGCTCCTTAAGCATCAATGAGCAGTTCTTC
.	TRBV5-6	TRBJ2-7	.	CASSLLHSYEQYF	TGTGCCAGCAGCTTGCTTCATTCCTACGAGCAGTACTTC
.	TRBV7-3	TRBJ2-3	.	CASSLSGADTQYF	TGTGCCAGCAGCTTAAGTGGGGCAGATACGCAGTATTTT
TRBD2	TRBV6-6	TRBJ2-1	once	CASSPGTSYNEQFF	TGTGCCAGCAGCCCCGGGACTAGCTACAATGAGCAGTTCTTC
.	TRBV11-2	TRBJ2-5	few	CASSLDGAGTQYF	TGTGCCAGCAGCTTAGATGGTGCGGGGACCCAGTACTTC
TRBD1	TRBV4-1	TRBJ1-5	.	CASSGTGYNQPQHF	TGCGCCAGCAGCGGGACAGGGTACAATCAGCCCCAGCATTTT
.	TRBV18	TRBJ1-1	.	CASSDSLGAEAFF	TGTGCCAGCTCAGACAGCCTCGGCGCTGAAGCTTTCTTT
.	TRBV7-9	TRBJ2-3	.	CASSLGVNTQYF	TGTGCCAGCAGCTTAGGGGTGAATACGCAGTATTTT
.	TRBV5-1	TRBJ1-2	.	CASSLGEWSSYGYTF	TGCGCCAGCAGCTTGGGGGAGTGGAGCTCCTATGGCTACACCTTC
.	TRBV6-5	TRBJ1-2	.	CASNSPLAGTYTF	TGTGCCAGCAATTCGCCTCTAGCGGGTACCTACACCTTC
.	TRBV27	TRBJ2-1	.	CASRRRTDYNEQFF	TGTGCCAGCAGACGTCGGACCGATTACAATGAGCAGTTCTTC
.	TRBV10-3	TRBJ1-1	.	CAISGGTEAFF	TGTGCCATCAGTGGGGGCACTGAAGCTTTCTTT
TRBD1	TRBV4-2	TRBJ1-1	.	CASSQGQGAITEAFF	TGTGCCAGCAGCCAAGGACAGGGTGCGATCACTGAAGCTTTCTTT
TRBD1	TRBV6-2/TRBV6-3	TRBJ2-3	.	CASSQGAGDTQYF	TGTGCCAGCAGTCAGGGGGCTGGAGATACGCAGTATTTT
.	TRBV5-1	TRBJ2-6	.	CASSLRSSPGANVLTF	TGCGCCAGCAGCTTGCGGTCCTCCCCTGGGGCCAACGTCCTGACTTTC
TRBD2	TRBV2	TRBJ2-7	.	CASSSLAGEQYF	TGTGCCAGCAGCAGTCTAGCGGGAGAGCAGTACTTC
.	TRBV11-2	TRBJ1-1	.	CASSPGVGRADTEAFF	TGTGCCAGCAGCCCTGGCGTGGGCAGGGCGGACACTGAAGCTTTCTTT
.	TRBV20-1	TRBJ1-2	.	CSASIGGATYGYTF	TGCAGTGCCAGTATCGGGGGGGCGACATATGGCTACACCTTC
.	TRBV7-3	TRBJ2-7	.	CASSPWGAGEYF	TGTGCCAGCAGTCCTTGGGGAGCAGGCGAGTACTTC
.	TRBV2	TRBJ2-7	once	CASESQGYEQYF	TGTGCCAGCGAGAGTCAGGGCTACGAGCAGTACTTC
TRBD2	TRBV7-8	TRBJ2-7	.	CASSRSLAGASANVYEQYF	TGTGCCAGCAGCCGCTCCCTAGCGGGAGCCTCCGCGAACGTATACGAGCAGTACTTC
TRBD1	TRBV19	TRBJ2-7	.	CASSIPPGQGNYEQYF	TGTGCCAGTAGTATCCCCCCGGGACAGGGGAACTACGAGCAGTACTTC
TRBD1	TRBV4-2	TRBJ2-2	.	CASGQGPDTGELFF	TGTGCCAGCGGACAGGGGCCCGACACCGGGGAGCTGTTTTTT
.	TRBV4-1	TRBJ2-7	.	CASSQEVGQGRLQYF	TGCGCCAGCAGCCAAGAAGTAGGGCAGGGGAGATTGCAGTACTTC
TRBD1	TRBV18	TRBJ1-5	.	CASSQGQGALNQPQHF	TGTGCCAGCTCACAGGGACAGGGGGCCCTCAATCAGCCCCAGCATTTT
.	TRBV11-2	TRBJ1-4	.	CASSLRRVEKLFF	TGTGCCAGCAGCCTCCGGAGGGTTGAAAAACTGTTTTTT
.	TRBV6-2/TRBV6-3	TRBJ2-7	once	CASSVDDHYEQYF	TGTGCCAGCAGTGTCGACGACCACTACGAGCAGTACTTC
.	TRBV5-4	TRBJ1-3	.	CASSSDSNSGNTIYF	TGTGCCAGCAGCTCGGACAGTAACTCTGGAAACACCATATATTTT
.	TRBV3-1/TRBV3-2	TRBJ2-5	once	CASIPNPQGTQYF	TGTGCCAGCATCCCTAATCCTCAAGGGACCCAGTACTTC
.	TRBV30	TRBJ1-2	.	CAWSARQNYGYTF	TGTGCCTGGAGTGCTCGACAGAACTATGGCTACACCTTC
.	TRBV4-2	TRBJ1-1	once	CASSQDVGNTEAFF	TGTGCCAGCAGCCAAGATGTCGGGAACACTGAAGCTTTCTTT
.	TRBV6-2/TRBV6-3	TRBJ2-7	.	CASSYFNYEQYF	TGTGCCAGCAGTTACTTCAACTACGAGCAGTACTTC
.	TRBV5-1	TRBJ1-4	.	CASSLSGWDEKLFF	TGCGCCAGCAGCTTGTCGGGGTGGGATGAAAAACTGTTTTTT
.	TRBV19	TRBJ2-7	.	CASSMLADSYEQYF	TGTGCCAGTAGTATGCTGGCAGACTCCTACGAGCAGTACTTC
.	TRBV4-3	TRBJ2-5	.	CASSQEIAQGKETQYF	TGCGCCAGCAGCCAAGAGATCGCCCAAGGGAAAGAGACCCAGTACTTC
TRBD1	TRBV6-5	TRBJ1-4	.	CARPGQDATNEKLFF	TGTGCCAGACCGGGACAGGACGCAACTAATGAAAAACTGTTTTTT
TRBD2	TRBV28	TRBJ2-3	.	CGGTRPDTQYF	TGTGGGGGGACTAGACCAGATACGCAGTATTTT
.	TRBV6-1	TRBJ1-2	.	CASSEPGYTF	TGTGCCAGCAGTGAACCCGGCTACACCTTC
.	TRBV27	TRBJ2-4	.	CASSLKGLGNIQYF	TGTGCCAGCAGTTTAAAGGGGTTGGGGAACATTCAGTACTTC
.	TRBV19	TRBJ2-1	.	CASSIDPASSGQFF	TGTGCCAGTAGTATAGATCCCGCGTCGAGCGGGCAGTTCTTC
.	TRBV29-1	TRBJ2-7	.	CSVEDSGSTYEQYF	TGCAGCGTTGAAGACTCGGGGAGCACCTACGAGCAGTACTTC
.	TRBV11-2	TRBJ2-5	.	CASSARMGETQYF	TGTGCCAGCAGCGCTAGAATGGGAGAGACCCAGTACTTC
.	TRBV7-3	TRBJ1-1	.	CASSSSGMPNTEAFF	TGTGCCAGCAGCTCATCGGGGATGCCGAACACTGAAGCTTTCTTT
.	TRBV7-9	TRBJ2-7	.	CASRHDSYEQYF	TGTGCCAGCAGGCACGACAGCTACGAGCAGTACTTC
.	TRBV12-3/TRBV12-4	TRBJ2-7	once	CASSFGSSYEQYF	TGTGCCAGCAGTTTCGGGAGTTCCTACGAGCAGTACTTC
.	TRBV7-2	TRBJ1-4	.	CASSLVPSTNEKLFF	TGTGCCAGCAGCTTAGTGCCGAGCACTAATGAAAAACTGTTTTTT
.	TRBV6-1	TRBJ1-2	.	CASSEGVGNYGYTF	TGTGCCAGCAGTGAAGGGGTCGGTAACTATGGCTACACCTTC
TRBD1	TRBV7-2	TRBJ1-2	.	CASSKGQGSYGYTF	TGTGCCAGCAGCAAGGGACAGGGAAGCTATGGCTACACCTTC
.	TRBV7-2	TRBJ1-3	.	CASSLGGSGNTIYF	TGTGCCAGCAGCTTGGGGGGCTCTGGAAACACCATATATTTT
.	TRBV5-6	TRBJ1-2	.	CASSPKLEFGYTF	TGTGCCAGCAGCCCGAAGTTGGAATTTGGCTACACCTTC
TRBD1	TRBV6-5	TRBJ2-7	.	CASSYNRGRSASEQYF	TGTGCCAGCAGTTACAACAGGGGGCGCTCAGCCTCCGAGCAGTACTTC
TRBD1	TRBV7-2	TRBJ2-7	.	CASKETGGFEQYF	TGTGCCAGCAAAGAGACAGGGGGTTTCGAGCAGTACTTC
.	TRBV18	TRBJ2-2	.	CASSPGSTNTGELFF	TGTGCCAGCTCCCCGGGATCTACGAACACCGGGGAGCTGTTTTTT